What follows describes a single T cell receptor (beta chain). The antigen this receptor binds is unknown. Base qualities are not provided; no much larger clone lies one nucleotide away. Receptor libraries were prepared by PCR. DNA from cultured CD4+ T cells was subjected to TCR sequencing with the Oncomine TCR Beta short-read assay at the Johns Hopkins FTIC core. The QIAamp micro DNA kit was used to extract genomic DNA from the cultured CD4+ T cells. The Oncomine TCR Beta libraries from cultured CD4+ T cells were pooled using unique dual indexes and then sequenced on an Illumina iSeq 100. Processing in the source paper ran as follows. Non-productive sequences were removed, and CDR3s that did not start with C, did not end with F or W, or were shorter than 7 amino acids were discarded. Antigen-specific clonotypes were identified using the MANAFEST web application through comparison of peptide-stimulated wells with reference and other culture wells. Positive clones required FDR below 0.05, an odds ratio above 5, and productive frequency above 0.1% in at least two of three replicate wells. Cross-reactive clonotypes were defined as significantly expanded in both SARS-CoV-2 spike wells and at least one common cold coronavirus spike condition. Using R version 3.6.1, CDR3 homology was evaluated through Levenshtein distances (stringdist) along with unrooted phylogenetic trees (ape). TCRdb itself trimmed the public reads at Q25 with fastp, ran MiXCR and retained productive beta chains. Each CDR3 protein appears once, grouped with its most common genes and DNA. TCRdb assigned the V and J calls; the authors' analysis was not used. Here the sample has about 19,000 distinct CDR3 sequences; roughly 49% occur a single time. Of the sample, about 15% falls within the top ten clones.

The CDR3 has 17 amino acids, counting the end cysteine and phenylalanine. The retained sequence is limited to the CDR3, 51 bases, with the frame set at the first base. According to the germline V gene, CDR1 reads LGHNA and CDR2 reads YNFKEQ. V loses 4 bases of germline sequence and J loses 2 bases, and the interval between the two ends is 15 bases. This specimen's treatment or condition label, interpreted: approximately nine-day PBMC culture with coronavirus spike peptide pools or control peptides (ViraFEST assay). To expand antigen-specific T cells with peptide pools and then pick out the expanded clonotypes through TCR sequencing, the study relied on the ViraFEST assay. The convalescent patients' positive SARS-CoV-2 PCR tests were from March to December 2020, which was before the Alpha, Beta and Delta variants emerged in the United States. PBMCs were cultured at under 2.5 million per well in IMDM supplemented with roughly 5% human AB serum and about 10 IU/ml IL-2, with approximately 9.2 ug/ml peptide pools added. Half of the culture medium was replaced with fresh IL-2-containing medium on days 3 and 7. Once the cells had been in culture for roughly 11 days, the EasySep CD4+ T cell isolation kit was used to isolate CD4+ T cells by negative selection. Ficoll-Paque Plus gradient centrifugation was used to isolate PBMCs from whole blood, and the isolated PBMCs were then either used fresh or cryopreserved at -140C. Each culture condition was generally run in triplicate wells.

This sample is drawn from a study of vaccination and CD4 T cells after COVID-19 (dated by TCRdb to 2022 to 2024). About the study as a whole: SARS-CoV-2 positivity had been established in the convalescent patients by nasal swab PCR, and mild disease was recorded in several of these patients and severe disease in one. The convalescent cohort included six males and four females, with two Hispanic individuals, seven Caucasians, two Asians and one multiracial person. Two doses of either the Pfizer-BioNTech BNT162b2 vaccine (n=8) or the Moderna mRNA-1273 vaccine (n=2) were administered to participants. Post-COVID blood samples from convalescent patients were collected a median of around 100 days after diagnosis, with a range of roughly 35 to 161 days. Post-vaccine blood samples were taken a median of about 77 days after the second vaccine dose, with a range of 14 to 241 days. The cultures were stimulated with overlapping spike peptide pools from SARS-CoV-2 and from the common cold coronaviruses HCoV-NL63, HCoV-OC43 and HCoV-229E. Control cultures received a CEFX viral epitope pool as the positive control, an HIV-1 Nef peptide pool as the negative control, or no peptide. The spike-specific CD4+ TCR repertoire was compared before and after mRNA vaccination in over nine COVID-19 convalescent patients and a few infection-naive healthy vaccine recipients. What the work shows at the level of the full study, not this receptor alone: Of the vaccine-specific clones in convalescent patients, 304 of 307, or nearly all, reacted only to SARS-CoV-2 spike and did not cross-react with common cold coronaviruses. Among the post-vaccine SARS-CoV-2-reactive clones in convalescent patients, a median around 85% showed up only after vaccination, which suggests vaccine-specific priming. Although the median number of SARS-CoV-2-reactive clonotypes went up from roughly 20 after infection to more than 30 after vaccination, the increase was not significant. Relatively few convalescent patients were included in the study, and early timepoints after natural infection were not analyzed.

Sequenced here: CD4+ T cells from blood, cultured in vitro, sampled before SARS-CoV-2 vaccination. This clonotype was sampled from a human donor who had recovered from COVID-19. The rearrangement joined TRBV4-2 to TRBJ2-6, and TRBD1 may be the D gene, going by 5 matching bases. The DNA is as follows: TGTGCCAGCAGCCGCCGCCGGCCACAGGCTGGGGCCAACGTCCTGACTTTC. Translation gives CASSRRRPQAGANVLTF.